This T cell receptor beta chain comes out of a study of PD-1 blockade in classical Hodgkin lymphoma. The germline V and J ends were trimmed by 4 bases and 5 bases, with 17 bases remaining between them. Germline V gene data show CDR1 as LGHNA and CDR2 as YSLEER. CDR3 size: 15 residues. This clone was recorded only once. What it recognizes is unknown. Only in-frame clones appear in the TCRdb table, and some are missing; sequencing was by immunoSEQ multiplex PCR. The data contain some 27,000 clones, roughly nine tenths of them singletons. The study, taken as a whole, reports: Underlying causes for the observed repertoire differences were not defined, possibly disease activity or prior therapy.

Time point described: newly diagnosed, previously untreated cHL patient sample. What served as comparison were PBMCs in newly diagnosed, untreated classical Hodgkin lymphoma. What was sequenced was peripheral blood mononuclear cells (PBMCs). This chain connects TRBV4-3 to TRBJ2-5; maybe TRBD1 (7 bases). The TCR originated in a human donor with classical Hodgkin lymphoma. The CDR3 spells CASSPSEGAKETQYF. In nucleotides, the CDR3 is TGCGCCAGCAGCCCGTCGGAGGGGGCAAAGGAGACCCAGTACTTC.